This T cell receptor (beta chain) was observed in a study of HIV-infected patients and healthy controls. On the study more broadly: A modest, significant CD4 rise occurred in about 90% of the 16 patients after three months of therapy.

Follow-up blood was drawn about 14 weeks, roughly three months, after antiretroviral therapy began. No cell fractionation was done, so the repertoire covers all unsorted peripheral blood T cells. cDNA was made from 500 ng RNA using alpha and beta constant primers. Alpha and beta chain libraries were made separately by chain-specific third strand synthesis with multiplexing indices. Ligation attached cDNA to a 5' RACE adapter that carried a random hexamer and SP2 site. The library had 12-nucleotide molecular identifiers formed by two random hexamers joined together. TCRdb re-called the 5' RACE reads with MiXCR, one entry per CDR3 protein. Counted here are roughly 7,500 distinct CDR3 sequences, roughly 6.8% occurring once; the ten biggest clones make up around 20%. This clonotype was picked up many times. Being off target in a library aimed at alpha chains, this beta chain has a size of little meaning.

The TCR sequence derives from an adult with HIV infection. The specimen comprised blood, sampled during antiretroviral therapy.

In DNA, the CDR3 is TGTGCCAGCATCAAACACGGGACCAACACTGAAGCTTTCTTT. It translates to CASIKHGTNTEAFF. The chain has TRBV28 and TRBJ1-1, with a tentative D call TRBD1 (5 bases). Trimming took 7 bases from V and 2 from J, leaving 14 bases between them. This CDR3 spans 14 amino acids. The germline CDR1 and CDR2 sequences are MDHEN and SYDVKM. Supplemented by reference TRBV28 and TRBJ1-1, the full variable domain reads DVKVTQSSRYLVKRTGEKVFLECVQDMDHENMFWYRQDPGLGLRLIYFSYDVKMKEKGDIPEGYSVSREKKERFSLILESASTNQTSMYLCASIKHGTNTEAFFGQGTRLTVV.